The 21 T cell receptor beta chains below come from one sample, sequenced in a study of blood T cells in healthy people across ages. The authors ran a second PCR of about 7 to 11 cycles using a sample-barcoded 5' primer and a J-beta primer mix. TCRdb re-called the 5' RACE reads with MiXCR, one entry per CDR3 protein. In the table there are about 1.1 million distinct CDR3 sequences, roughly two fifths of which are singletons. The sample consisted of blood. These TCRs come from a man aged 18 to 30 in good health.

This sequence joins TRBV6-1 and TRBJ1-4, with no clear D. CDR3 size: 16 residues. Germline loops: CDR1 MNHNS, CDR2 SASEGT. With 3 bases removed from V and 6 bases from J, the gap between germline ends came to 17 bases. This CDR3 is CASSDPGTRGDEKLFF. CDR3 sequence (DNA): TGTGCCAGCAGTGACCCGGGAACACGAGGAGATGAAAAACTGTTTTTT.

The chain carries TRBV3-1 and TRBJ1-4, with no clear D. Germline CDR1 is LGHDT and CDR2 is YNNKEL (reference sequence). V was shortened by 0 bases and J by 7 bases, with 9 bases between the two germline ends. The CDR3 extends over 14 amino acids. Here the CDR3 DNA reads TGTGCCAGCAGCCAAGAGGGTACAATTGAAAAACTGTTTTTT. It translates to CASSQEGTIEKLFF.

V gene TRBV20-1 combines with J gene TRBJ1-4, with D perhaps matching TRBD1 (5 bases). Trimming took 3 bases from V and 8 from J, leaving 13 bases between them. Looked up from germline, CDR1 is DFQATT and CDR2 is SNEGSKA (reference sequence). CDR3 length equals 13 residues. CDR3 amino acids: CSASRDAEEKLFF. The CDR3 coding sequence is TGCAGTGCTAGCCGGGACGCCGAGGAAAAACTGTTTTTT.

This clonotype was observed a few times. DNA of the CDR3: TGTGCCAGCAGTGAGAACAGGGAGTATTCACCCCTCCACTTT. Its protein is CASSENREYSPLHF. The V call is TRBV2, the J call TRBJ1-6, with a tentative D call TRBD1 (6 bases). The CDR3 totals 14 residues. From germline, CDR1 is SNHLY and CDR2 FYNNEI. V dropped 3 bases and J dropped 8 bases, with 11 bases sitting between them.

The gene calls are TRBV6-5 and TRBJ1-1; D remains unclear. CDR3 length: 14 amino acids. CDR1 and CDR2 (germline): MNHEY, SVGAGI. The germline V and J ends were trimmed by 2 bases and 0 bases, with 7 bases remaining between them. The CDR3 region is CASSYGILNTEAFF. CDR3 nucleotides: TGTGCCAGCAGTTACGGCATACTGAACACTGAAGCTTTCTTT.

The chain has TRBV28 and TRBJ2-1; D possibly corresponds to TRBD1 (6 bases). Gene TRBJ2-7 matches the end of the DNA better, so the J call may be wrong. The germline V gene has CDR1 MDHEN and CDR2 SYDVKM. The CDR3 loop spans 15 amino acids. DNA for the CDR3: TGTGCCAGCAGCTTCGCAGGGGACCCCTACAATGAGCAGTACTTC. It yields the protein CASSFAGDPYNEQYF.

This clonotype was found a few times. V usage is TRBV15 and J usage is TRBJ1-2; tentatively, D is TRBD1 (5 bases). Deletions cut 1 base from V and 3 bases from J, with 9 bases between. The CDR3 contains 14 residues. Germline V CDR1 and CDR2: LNHNV, YYDKDF (reference sequence). This CDR3 reads CATSRGGIYYGYTF. CDR3 sequence (DNA): TGTGCCACCAGCAGAGGGGGGATTTACTATGGCTACACCTTC.

The chain carries TRBV9 and TRBJ2-7; 8 positions match TRBD1. Unmatched junction bases numbered 18, after V lost 3 bases and J lost 7 bases. This CDR3 comprises 17 residues. Per the germline V gene, CDR1 is SGDLS and CDR2 is YYNGEE. The CDR3 is CASSAPLGQGGYNEQYF. The CDR3 coding sequence is TGTGCCAGCAGCGCTCCACTAGGACAGGGAGGTTACAATGAGCAGTACTTC.

This clonotype was detected only a few times. The chain has TRBV28 and TRBJ2-7, with D maybe TRBD2 (6 bases). The V end lost 5 bases, the J end lost 6 bases, and 14 bases lay between the germline ends. The CDR3 is made up of 13 amino acids. Germline V gene data show CDR1 as MDHEN and CDR2 as SYDVKM. For the CDR3, the DNA is TGTGCCAGCAGTCCCCGGGGGATTGCCGAGCAGTACTTC. Translation: CASSPRGIAEQYF.

The chain uses TRBV20-1 and TRBJ2-3; TRBD1 aligns across 9 bases. CDR3 length: 16 residues. The germline CDR1 and CDR2 sequences are DFQATT and SNEGSKA (reference sequence). The junction had 7 bases not matched to a gene; V was cut back by 1 base and J by 2 bases. The CDR3, as DNA: TGCAGTGCTAGAGGCGCCGGGACAGGGTTCACAGATACGCAGTATTTT. It translates to CSARGAGTGFTDTQYF.

This sequence joins TRBV25-1 and TRBJ1-2, with D possibly matching TRBD1 (6 bases). Looked up from germline, CDR1 is MGHDK and CDR2 is SYGVNS. V was clipped by 4 bases and J by 10 bases, with 13 bases between them. The length of the CDR3 is 12 residues. CDR3 DNA: TGTGCCAGCAGTGCACAAGGGACACTCTACACCTTC. This gives the protein CASSAQGTLYTF.

The chain joins TRBV2 to TRBJ1-1; TRBD1 might be the D (5 bases). Germline V CDR1 and CDR2: SNHLY, FYNNEI. This CDR3 region has 15 residues. V gave up 8 bases and J gave up 1 base, with 17 bases separating them. CDR3: CASGGLGPTNTEAFF. In DNA, the CDR3 is TGTGCCAGCGGGGGGTTGGGACCCACGAACACTGAAGCTTTCTTT.

V is TRBV28 and J is TRBJ2-1; TRBD1 is a possible D gene (5 bases). Trimming shortened V by 5 bases and J by 14 bases, and 19 bases separated the two germline ends. CDR3 length equals 13 residues. From germline, CDR1 is MDHEN and CDR2 SYDVKM. The CDR3 here is CASSTDSTQGEFF. DNA of the CDR3: TGTGCCAGCAGTACTGATTCGACGCAAGGGGAGTTCTTC.

On this clonotype itself: A much larger clone lies one base from this, so it may be a read error. The CDR3 ends on some other residue instead of the conserved phenylalanine or tryptophan, so this is likely a read error. This chain joins TRBV4-2 and TRBJ1-2; possible D gene TRBD1, 6 bases. Trimming took 1 base from V and 3 from J, leaving 6 bases between them. Germline lookup yields CDR1 LGHNA and CDR2 YNFKEQ. The CDR3 length is 13 residues. The chain's CDR3 is CASSQAGDYGYTC. In DNA, the CDR3 is TGTGCCAGCAGCCAAGCAGGGGACTATGGCTACACCTGC.

This clonotype has just a few counts. V and J are TRBV4-3 and TRBJ1-2; a weak D match, TRBD1 (6 bases). CDR3 length equals 15 residues. Deletions cut 0 bases from V and 6 bases from J, with 14 bases between. The germline CDR1 and CDR2 sequences are LGHNA and YSLEER. For the CDR3, the DNA is TGCGCCAGCAGCCAAGATACAGGGAGAGCGGATGGCTACACCTTC. Its translation: CASSQDTGRADGYTF.

Points on this clonotype: A much larger clone lies a single base off, so this may be a read error. J is TRBJ1-2 and V is TRBV24-1, with D unresolved. The V gene lost 11 bases and the J gene lost 7 bases, with 16 bases spanning the gap. Germline V gives CDR1 KGHDR, CDR2 SFDVKD. The CDR3 is 12 amino acids. In nucleotides, the CDR3 is TGTGCCATCGCTCCCCTCAGCAGTGGCTACACCTTC. The encoded protein is CAIAPLSSGYTF.

The chain is built from TRBV6-2 or TRBV6-3 and TRBJ2-6, with a possible D match to TRBD1 (5 bases). The CDR3 is 15 amino acids. V was shortened by 7 bases and J by 0 bases, with 10 bases between the two germline ends. In germline, CDR1 is MNHEY, CDR2 SVGEGT. The DNA of the CDR3 is TGTGCCAGCACACGACAGTTCTCTGGGGCCAACGTCCTGACTTTC. The encoded protein is CASTRQFSGANVLTF.

This sequence joins TRBV6-4 and TRBJ2-7, with D tentatively TRBD1 (6 bases). With 8 bases removed from V and 4 bases from J, the gap between germline ends came to 12 bases. Germline CDR1 is MRHNA and CDR2 is SNTAGT. The CDR3 contains 12 residues. CDR3 in DNA: TGTGCCAGCCCTGGACAGATTTACGAGCAGTACTTC. Translated, it gives CASPGQIYEQYF.

This clonotype has only a few counts. The chain has TRBV6-5 and TRBJ2-7, with no clear D. V was shortened by 2 bases and J by 2 bases, with 10 bases between the two germline ends. The V gene's germline CDR1 is MNHEY and CDR2 SVGAGI. The CDR3 is made up of 14 amino acids. The CDR3 sequence is CASSYARGPYEQYF. CDR3 nucleotide sequence: TGTGCCAGCAGTTACGCCCGTGGACCCTACGAGCAGTACTTC.

The chain joins TRBV6-2 or TRBV6-3 to TRBJ1-2; TRBD1 is a possible D gene (5 bases). The CDR3 loop spans 15 amino acids. Germline V lookup: CDR1 MNHEY, CDR2 SVGEGT. The ends were cut back, 4 bases at V and 4 bases at J, with 16 bases in the middle. CDR3 DNA sequence: TGTGCCAGCAGTTCTGCAGGGACTATCCGCTATGGCTACACCTTC. It specifies CASSSAGTIRYGYTF.

This clonotype was seen more than once but under ten times. V usage is TRBV6-5 and J usage is TRBJ2-7, with D possibly matching TRBD1 (6 bases). Germline loops: CDR1 MNHEY, CDR2 SVGAGI. The CDR3 sequence is 14 residues long. With 6 bases removed from V and 6 bases from J, the gap between germline ends came to 18 bases. The CDR3 reads CASRVSGDPGEQYF. The CDR3 DNA follows: TGTGCCAGCAGAGTGTCAGGGGACCCGGGCGAGCAGTACTTC.